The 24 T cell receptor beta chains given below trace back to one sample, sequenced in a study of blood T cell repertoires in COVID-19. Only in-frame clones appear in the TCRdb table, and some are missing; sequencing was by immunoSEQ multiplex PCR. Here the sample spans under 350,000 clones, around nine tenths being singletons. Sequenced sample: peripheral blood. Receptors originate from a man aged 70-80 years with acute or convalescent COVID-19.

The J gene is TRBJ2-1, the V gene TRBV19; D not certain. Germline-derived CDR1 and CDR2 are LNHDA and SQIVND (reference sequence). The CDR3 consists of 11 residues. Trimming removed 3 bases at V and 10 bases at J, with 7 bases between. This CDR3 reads CASSIEREQFF. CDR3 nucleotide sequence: TGTGCCAGTAGTATCGAGAGGGAGCAGTTCTTC.

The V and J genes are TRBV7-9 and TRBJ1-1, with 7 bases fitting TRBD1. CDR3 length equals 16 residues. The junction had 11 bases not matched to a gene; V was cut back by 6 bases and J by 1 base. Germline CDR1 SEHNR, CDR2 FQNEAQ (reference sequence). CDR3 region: CASRQGIGVSNTEAFF. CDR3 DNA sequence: TGTGCCAGCAGACAGGGGATAGGGGTTTCGAACACTGAAGCTTTCTTT. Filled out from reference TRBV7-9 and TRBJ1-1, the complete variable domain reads DTGVSQNPRHKITKRGQNVTFRCDPISEHNRLYWYRQTLGQGPEFLTYFQNEAQLEKSRLLSDRFSAERPKGSFSTLEIQRTEQGDSAMYLCASRQGIGVSNTEAFFGQGTRLTVV.

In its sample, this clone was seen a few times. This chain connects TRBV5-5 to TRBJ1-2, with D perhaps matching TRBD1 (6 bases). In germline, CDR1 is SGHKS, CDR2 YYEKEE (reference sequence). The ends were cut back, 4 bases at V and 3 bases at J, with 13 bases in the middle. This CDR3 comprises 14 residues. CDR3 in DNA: TGTGCCAGCAGCCCGACGACAGGTTACTATGGCTACACCTTC. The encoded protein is CASSPTTGYYGYTF.

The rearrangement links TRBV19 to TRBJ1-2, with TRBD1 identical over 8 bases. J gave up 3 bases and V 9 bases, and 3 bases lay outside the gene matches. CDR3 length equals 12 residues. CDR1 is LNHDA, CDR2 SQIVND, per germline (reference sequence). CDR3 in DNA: TGTGCCAGCACGGACAGGGACTATGGCTACACCTTC. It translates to CASTDRDYGYTF.

CDR3 sequence: CASSVGTSGRTDTQYF. The CDR3 nucleotides read TGTGCCAGCAGCGTCGGGACTAGCGGGAGGACAGATACGCAGTATTTT. J is TRBJ2-3 and V is TRBV11-2; 15 bases agree with TRBD2. The germline V gene encodes CDR1 SGHAT and CDR2 FQNNGV. The CDR3 runs to 16 residues. Trimming cost V 5 bases and J 3 bases; bases outside gene matches: 3.

The DNA of the CDR3 is TGTGCCAGCAGTTTTATCACAGGCCGGACTAACTATGGCTACACCTTC. Its translation is CASSFITGRTNYGYTF. The chain is built from TRBV28 and TRBJ1-2; D possibly corresponds to TRBD1 (5 bases). The CDR3 covers 16 residues. Germline V gives CDR1 MDHEN, CDR2 SYDVKM. V lost 3 bases to trimming and J lost 0 bases, with 14 bases between them.

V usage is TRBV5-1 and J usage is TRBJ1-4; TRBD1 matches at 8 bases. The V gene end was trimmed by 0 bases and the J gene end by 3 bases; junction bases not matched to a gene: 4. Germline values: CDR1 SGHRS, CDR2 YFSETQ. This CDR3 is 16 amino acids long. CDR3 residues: CASSLAPTGANEKLFF. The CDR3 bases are TGCGCCAGCAGCTTGGCCCCGACAGGGGCTAATGAAAAACTGTTTTTT.

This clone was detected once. The DNA for the CDR3 is TGTGCCAGCAGCTCTAGTTCCTTAATGTACGAGCAGTACTTC. The encoded protein is CASSSSSLMYEQYF. The chain uses TRBV9 and TRBJ2-7; D is unresolved. Per the germline V gene, CDR1 is SGDLS and CDR2 is YYNGEE. CDR3 length equals 14 residues. Trimming shortened V by 4 bases and J by 4 bases, and 15 bases separated the two germline ends.

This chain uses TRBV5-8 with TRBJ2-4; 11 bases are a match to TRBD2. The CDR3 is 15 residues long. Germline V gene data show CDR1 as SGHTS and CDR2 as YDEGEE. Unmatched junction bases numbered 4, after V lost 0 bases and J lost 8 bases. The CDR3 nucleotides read TGTGCCAGCAGCTTGGGACTAGCGGGGCGGGACATTCAGTACTTC. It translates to CASSLGLAGRDIQYF.

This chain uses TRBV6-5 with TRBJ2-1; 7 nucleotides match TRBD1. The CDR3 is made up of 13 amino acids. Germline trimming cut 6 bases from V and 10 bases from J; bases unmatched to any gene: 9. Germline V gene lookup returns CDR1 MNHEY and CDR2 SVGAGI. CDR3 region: CASSQGVRGEQFF. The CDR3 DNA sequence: TGTGCCAGCAGCCAGGGGGTCCGTGGGGAGCAGTTCTTC.

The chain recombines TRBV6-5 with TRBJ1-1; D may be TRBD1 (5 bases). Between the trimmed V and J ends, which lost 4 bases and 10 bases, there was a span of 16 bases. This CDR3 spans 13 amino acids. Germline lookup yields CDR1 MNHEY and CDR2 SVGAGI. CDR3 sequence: CASSSLWGEGAFF. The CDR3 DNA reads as TGTGCCAGCAGTTCACTTTGGGGGGAGGGAGCTTTCTTT.

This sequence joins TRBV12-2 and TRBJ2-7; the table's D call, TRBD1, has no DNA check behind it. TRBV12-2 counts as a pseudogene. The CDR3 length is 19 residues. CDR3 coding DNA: TGTGCAAGTCGCTTAGCGTTTCATCACAGGGGGCGAGACCACTACGAGCAGTACTTC. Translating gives CASRLAFHHRGRDHYEQYF.

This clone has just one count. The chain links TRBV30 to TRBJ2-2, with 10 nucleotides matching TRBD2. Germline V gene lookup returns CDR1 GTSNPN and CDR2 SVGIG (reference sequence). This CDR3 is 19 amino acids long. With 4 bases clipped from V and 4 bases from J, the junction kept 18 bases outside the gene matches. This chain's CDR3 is CAWKPTLGLAGAITGELFF. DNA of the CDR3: TGTGCCTGGAAACCTACCCTCGGGCTAGCGGGGGCGATCACCGGGGAGCTGTTTTTT.

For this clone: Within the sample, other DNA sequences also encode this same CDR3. As DNA, the CDR3 is TGTGCCAGTAGTCAAGGACAGGACGGCTACACCTTC. It is translated as CASSQGQDGYTF. The V call is TRBV19, the J call TRBJ1-2; 7 nucleotides line up with TRBD1. Per the germline V gene, CDR1 is LNHDA and CDR2 is SQIVND (reference sequence). CDR3 length equals 12 residues. V shed 5 bases, J shed 8 bases, and the junction held 5 bases outside the gene matches.

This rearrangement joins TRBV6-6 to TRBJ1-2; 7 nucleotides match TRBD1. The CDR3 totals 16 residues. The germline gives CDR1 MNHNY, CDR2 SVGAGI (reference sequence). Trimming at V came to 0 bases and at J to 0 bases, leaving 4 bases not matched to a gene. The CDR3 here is CASSYSYGTANYGYTF. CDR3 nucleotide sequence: TGTGCCAGCAGTTACTCATACGGGACAGCTAACTATGGCTACACCTTC.

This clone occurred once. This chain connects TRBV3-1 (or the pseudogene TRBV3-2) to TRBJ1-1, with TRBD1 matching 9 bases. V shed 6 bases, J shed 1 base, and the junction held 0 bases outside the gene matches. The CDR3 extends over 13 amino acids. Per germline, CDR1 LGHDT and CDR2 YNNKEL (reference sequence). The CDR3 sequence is CASRGQGNTEAFF. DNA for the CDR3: TGTGCCAGCAGGGGACAGGGGAACACTGAAGCTTTCTTT.

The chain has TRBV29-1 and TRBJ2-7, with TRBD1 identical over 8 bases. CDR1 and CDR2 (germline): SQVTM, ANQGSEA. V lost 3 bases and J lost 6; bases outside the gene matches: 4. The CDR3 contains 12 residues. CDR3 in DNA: TGCAGCGTTGAGTCAGGGGGCCCCGAGCAGTACTTC. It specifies CSVESGGPEQYF.

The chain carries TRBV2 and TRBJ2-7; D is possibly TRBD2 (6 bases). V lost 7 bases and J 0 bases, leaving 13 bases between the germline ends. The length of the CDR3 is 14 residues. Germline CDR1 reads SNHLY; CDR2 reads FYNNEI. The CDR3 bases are TGTGCCAGCAAGGGTGGGAGGAACTCCTACGAGCAGTACTTC. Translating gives CASKGGRNSYEQYF.

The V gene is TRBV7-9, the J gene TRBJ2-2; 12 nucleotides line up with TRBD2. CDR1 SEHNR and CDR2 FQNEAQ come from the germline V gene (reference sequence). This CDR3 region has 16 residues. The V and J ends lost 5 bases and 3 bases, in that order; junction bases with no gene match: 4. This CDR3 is CASSPGLAGYTGELFF. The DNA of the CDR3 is TGTGCCAGCAGCCCTGGACTAGCGGGGTACACCGGGGAGCTGTTTTTT.

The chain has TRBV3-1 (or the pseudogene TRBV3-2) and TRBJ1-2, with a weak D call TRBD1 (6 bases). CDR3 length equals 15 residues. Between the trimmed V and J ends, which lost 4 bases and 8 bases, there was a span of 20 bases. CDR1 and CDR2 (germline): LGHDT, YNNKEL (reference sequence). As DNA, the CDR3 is TGTGCCAGCAGCCTCAGACGGGACACCGACCCCGGCTACACCTTC. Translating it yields CASSLRRDTDPGYTF.

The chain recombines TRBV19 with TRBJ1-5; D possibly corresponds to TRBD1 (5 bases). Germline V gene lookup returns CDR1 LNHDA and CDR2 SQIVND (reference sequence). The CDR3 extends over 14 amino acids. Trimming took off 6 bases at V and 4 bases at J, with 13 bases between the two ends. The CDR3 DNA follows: TGTGCCAGTAGCCCCGGGACTGGGAATCAGCCCCAGCATTTT. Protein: CASSPGTGNQPQHF.

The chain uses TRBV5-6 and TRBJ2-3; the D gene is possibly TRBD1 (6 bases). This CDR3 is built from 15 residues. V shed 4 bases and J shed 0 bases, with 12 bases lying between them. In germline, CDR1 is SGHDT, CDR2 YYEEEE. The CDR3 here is CASSLVRGSTDTQYF. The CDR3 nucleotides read TGTGCCAGCAGCCTAGTTAGGGGGAGCACAGATACGCAGTATTTT.

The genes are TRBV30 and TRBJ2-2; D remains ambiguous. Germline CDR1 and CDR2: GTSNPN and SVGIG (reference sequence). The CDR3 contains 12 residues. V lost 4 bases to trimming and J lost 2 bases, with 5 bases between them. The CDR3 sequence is CAWTTNTGELFF. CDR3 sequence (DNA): TGTGCCTGGACTACTAACACCGGGGAGCTGTTTTTT.

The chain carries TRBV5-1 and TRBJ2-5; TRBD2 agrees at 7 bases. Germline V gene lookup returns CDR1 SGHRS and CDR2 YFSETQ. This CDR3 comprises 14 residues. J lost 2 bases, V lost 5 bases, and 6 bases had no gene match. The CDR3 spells CASRRAGEQETQYF. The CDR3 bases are TGCGCCAGCAGGCGCGCGGGGGAACAAGAGACCCAGTACTTC.